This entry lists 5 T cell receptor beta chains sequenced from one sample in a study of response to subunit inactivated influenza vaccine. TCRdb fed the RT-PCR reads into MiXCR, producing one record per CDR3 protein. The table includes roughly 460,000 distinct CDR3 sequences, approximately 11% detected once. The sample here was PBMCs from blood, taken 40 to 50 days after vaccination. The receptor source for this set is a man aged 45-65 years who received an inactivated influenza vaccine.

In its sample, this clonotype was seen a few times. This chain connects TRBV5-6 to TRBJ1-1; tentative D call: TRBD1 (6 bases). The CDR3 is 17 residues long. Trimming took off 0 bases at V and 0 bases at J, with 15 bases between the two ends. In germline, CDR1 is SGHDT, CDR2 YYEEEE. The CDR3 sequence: CASSLGQVRLVNTEAFF. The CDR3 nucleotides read TGTGCCAGCAGCTTGGGACAGGTCCGCCTCGTGAACACTGAAGCTTTCTTT. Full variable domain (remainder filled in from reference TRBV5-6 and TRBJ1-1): DAGVTQSPTHLIKTRGQQVTLRCSPKSGHDTVSWYQQALGQGPQFIFQYYEEEERQRGNFPDRFSGHQFPNYSSELNVNALLLGDSALYLCASSLGQVRLVNTEAFFGQGTRLTVV.

The CDR3 nucleotides are TGCGCCAGCAGCTTGAGGTCGGAGGAAAATGAAAAACTGTTTTTT. Its translation: CASSLRSEENEKLFF. This chain joins TRBV5-1 and TRBJ1-4; D call uncertain. Germline CDR1 reads SGHRS; CDR2 reads YFSETQ. V lost 1 base to trimming and J lost 5 bases, with 12 bases between them. CDR3 length equals 15 residues. Combining the CDR3 with reference TRBV5-1 and TRBJ1-4 gives the whole variable domain KAGVTQTPRYLIKTRGQQVTLSCSPISGHRSVSWYQQTPGQGLQFLFEYFSETQRNKGNFPGRFSGRQFSNSRSEMNVSTLELGDSALYLCASSLRSEENEKLFFGSGTQLSVL.

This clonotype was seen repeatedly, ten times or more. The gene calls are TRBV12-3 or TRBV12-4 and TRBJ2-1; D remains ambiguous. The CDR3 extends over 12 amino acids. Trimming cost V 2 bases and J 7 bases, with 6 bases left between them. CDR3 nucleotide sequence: TGTGCCAGCAGTTTATTGCGAAATGAGCAGTTCTTC. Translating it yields CASSLLRNEQFF.

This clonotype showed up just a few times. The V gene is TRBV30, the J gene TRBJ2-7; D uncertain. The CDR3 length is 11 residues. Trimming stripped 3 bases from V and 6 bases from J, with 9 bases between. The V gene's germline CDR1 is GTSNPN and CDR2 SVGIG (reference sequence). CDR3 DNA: TGTGCCTGGAGCGCTGGGTTCGAGCAGTACTTC. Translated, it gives CAWSAGFEQYF.

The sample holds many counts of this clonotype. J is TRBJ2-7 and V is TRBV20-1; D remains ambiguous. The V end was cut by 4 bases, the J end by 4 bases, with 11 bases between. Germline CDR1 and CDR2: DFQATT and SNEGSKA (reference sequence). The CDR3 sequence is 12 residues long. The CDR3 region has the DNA TGCAGTGCTATACAAAATATTTACGAGCAGTACTTC. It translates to CSAIQNIYEQYF.